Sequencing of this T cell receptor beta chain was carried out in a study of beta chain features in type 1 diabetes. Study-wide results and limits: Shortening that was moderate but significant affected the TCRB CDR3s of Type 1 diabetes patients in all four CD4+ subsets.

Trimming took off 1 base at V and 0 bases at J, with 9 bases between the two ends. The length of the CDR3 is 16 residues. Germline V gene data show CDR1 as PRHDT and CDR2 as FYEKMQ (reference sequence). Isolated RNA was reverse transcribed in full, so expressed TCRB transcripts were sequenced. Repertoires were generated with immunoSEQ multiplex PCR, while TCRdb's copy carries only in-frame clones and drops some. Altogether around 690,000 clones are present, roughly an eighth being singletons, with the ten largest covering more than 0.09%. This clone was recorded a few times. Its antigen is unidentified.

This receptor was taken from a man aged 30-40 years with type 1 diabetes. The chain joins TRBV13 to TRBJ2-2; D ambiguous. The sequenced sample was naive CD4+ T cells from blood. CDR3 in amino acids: CASSLAGVSNTGELFF. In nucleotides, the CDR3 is TGTGCCAGCAGCTTAGCCGGAGTATCGAACACCGGGGAGCTGTTTTTT. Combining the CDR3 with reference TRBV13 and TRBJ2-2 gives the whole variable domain AAGVIQSPRHLIKEKRETATLKCYPIPRHDTVYWYQQGPGQDPQFLISFYEKMQSDKGSIPDRFSAQQFSDYHSELNMSSLELGDSALYFCASSLAGVSNTGELFFGEGSRLTVL.